The 28 T cell receptor beta chains in this list originate from one sample, sequenced in a study of response to subunit inactivated influenza vaccine. TCRdb passed the RT-PCR reads through MiXCR, listing each CDR3 protein once. The sample comprises 500,000 to 550,000 distinct CDR3 sequences, around 7.7% of which are singletons, and roughly 14% rests with the top ten. This specimen consisted of PBMCs from blood, obtained less than 25 months after vaccination. The origin of the receptors is a man between 50 and 69 years old who received an inactivated influenza vaccine.

A few counts support this clonotype. This sequence joins TRBV6-1 and TRBJ2-7; 12 nucleotides agree with TRBD2. This CDR3 is built from 15 residues. Per germline, CDR1 MNHNS and CDR2 SASEGT. V lost 6 bases, J lost 0 bases, and 3 bases stayed unmatched. The CDR3 coding sequence is TGTGCCAGCAGAACTAGCGGGGGGAGCTCCTACGAGCAGTACTTC. Translating gives CASRTSGGSSYEQYF.

The rearrangement links TRBV5-1 to TRBJ2-3, with D perhaps matching TRBD2 (5 bases). The CDR3 is 14 amino acids. V was trimmed by 2 bases and J by 9 bases, leaving 16 bases between them. CDR1 is SGHRS and CDR2 is YFSETQ in the germline V gene. In DNA form, the CDR3 reads TGCGCCAGCAGCTTATTACAGAACGCGGGCACGCAGTATTTT. This gives the protein CASSLLQNAGTQYF.

The V and J genes are TRBV7-3 and TRBJ2-7; 9 positions match TRBD2. CDR1 is SGHTA, CDR2 FQGTGA, per germline. The J segment lost 0 bases and the V segment lost 2 bases, leaving 26 bases of the junction unmatched. This CDR3 region has 23 residues. The CDR3 sequence is CASSLRGVNFAGTSRKSSYEQYF. The CDR3 nucleotides are TGTGCCAGCAGCTTACGAGGCGTCAACTTTGCAGGGACTAGCAGAAAGAGCTCCTACGAGCAGTACTTC.

This clonotype was observed many times. The V gene is TRBV7-8, the J gene TRBJ1-2; maybe TRBD1 (6 bases). The CDR3 length is 15 residues. V was shortened by 4 bases and J by 0 bases, with 12 bases between the two germline ends. Germline lookup yields CDR1 SGHVS and CDR2 FQNEAQ. In DNA, the CDR3 is TGTGCCAGCAGCTCCTTAGGACAGACTAACTATGGCTACACCTTC. Residues: CASSSLGQTNYGYTF.

J is TRBJ2-1 and V is TRBV18; D unclear. The ends were cut back, 3 bases at V and 9 bases at J, with 9 bases in the middle. Germline V CDR1 and CDR2: KGHSH, LQKENI. The CDR3 runs to 12 residues. The CDR3 region has the DNA TGTGCCAGCTCACCCCTCTCGGGTGAGCAGTTCTTC. This encodes CASSPLSGEQFF.

This clonotype was observed a few times. This rearrangement joins TRBV7-9 to TRBJ2-1, with 7 bases that match TRBD2. This CDR3 is built from 15 residues. Germline CDR1 is SEHNR and CDR2 is FQNEAQ (reference sequence). Trimming at V came to 5 bases and at J to 7 bases, leaving 11 bases not matched to a gene. Written as DNA, the CDR3 is TGTGCCAGCAGCCCCGGGCGGTGGGGGGGGAATGAGCAGTTCTTC. It encodes CASSPGRWGGNEQFF. Supplemented by reference TRBV7-9 and TRBJ2-1, the full variable domain reads DTGVSQNPRHKITKRGQNVTFRCDPISEHNRLYWYRQTLGQGPEFLTYFQNEAQLEKSRLLSDRFSAERPKGSFSTLEIQRTEQGDSAMYLCASSPGRWGGNEQFFGPGTRLTVL.

This clonotype was found many times. The chain carries TRBV5-1 and TRBJ2-3; TRBD1 agrees at 8 bases. Losses at the gene ends were 0 bases for V and 4 bases for J; bases not matched to a gene: 7. The CDR3 has 16 residues. CDR1 and CDR2 from the germline V gene are SGHRS and YFSETQ. CDR3 nucleotides: TGCGCCAGCAGCTTGGGGCAGGGGGCCAGCGCAGATACGCAGTATTTT. Protein: CASSLGQGASADTQYF.

The chain recombines TRBV20-1 with TRBJ2-7, with 10 positions matching TRBD1. V lost 5 bases and J lost 2; bases outside the gene matches: 3. The CDR3 sequence is 13 residues long. Germline V gives CDR1 DFQATT, CDR2 SNEGSKA (reference sequence). The CDR3 nucleotides are TGCAGTGCTCGGACAGGGGGGACCTACGAGCAGTACTTC. Translated: CSARTGGTYEQYF.

V gene TRBV12-3 or TRBV12-4 combines with J gene TRBJ2-3; D gene ambiguous. V was trimmed by 6 bases and J by 4 bases, leaving 11 bases between them. CDR3 length: 13 residues. The CDR3 DNA reads as TGTGCCAGCAGACCTACTTGGGCAGATACGCAGTATTTT. Its protein is CASRPTWADTQYF.

The CDR3 spells CASSQGPPRAAIRAGELFF. DNA of the CDR3: TGTGCCAGCAGCCAAGGTCCCCCCCGGGCGGCGATTAGGGCCGGGGAGCTGTTTTTT. J is TRBJ2-2 and V is TRBV3-1; D is unclear. Germline values: CDR1 LGHDT, CDR2 YNNKEL (reference sequence). Between the trimmed V and J ends, which lost 1 base and 6 bases, there was a span of 24 bases. The CDR3 sequence is 19 residues long. Using reference TRBV3-1 and TRBJ2-2 for the parts outside the CDR3, the full variable domain is DTAVSQTPKYLVTQMGNDKSIKCEQNLGHDTMYWYKQDSKKFLKIMFSYNNKELIINETVPNRFSPKSPDKAHLNLHINSLELGDSAVYFCASSQGPPRAAIRAGELFFGEGSRLTVL.

This clonotype showed up just a few times. The chain couples TRBV5-6 to TRBJ2-7; 7 nucleotides line up with TRBD1. Germline V gene data show CDR1 as SGHDT and CDR2 as YYEEEE. V lost 3 bases and J lost 2; bases outside the gene matches: 5. CDR3 length: 14 amino acids. The CDR3 nucleotides are TGTGCCAGCAGCTACGGACAGGCGCCCTACGAGCAGTACTTC. Its translation is CASSYGQAPYEQYF.

This clonotype has just a few counts. V and J are TRBV7-6 and TRBJ2-1; TRBD2 agrees at 11 bases. In germline, CDR1 is SGHVS, CDR2 FNYEAQ. CDR3 length: 18 residues. With 2 bases clipped from V and 5 bases from J, the junction kept 11 bases outside the gene matches. CDR3 sequence reads: CASSLMTSGAFGDNEQFF. The CDR3 coding sequence is TGTGCCAGCAGCTTAATGACTAGCGGGGCCTTTGGGGACAATGAGCAGTTCTTC.

The rearrangement uses TRBV9 and TRBJ2-4; possibly TRBD2 for D (5 bases). V lost 0 bases and J 3 bases, leaving 7 bases between the germline ends. Germline CDR1 and CDR2: SGDLS and YYNGEE. The CDR3 contains 14 residues. The CDR3 reads CASSVDSGKNIQYF. The CDR3 bases are TGTGCCAGCAGCGTAGACAGCGGCAAAAACATTCAGTACTTC.

A single count supports this clonotype. The chain has TRBV28 and TRBJ1-3, with D maybe TRBD1 (6 bases). CDR1 and CDR2 (germline): MDHEN, SYDVKM. The CDR3 has 16 amino acids. Trimming took off 6 bases at V and 7 bases at J, with 22 bases between the two ends. DNA of the CDR3: TGTGCCAGCAGGCGCCGTCTCACAGGGAAAGGGAACACCATATATTTT. As protein: CASRRRLTGKGNTIYF.

A few counts support this clonotype. V and J are TRBV20-1 and TRBJ2-5; possible D gene TRBD1, 5 bases. Germline assignment: CDR1 DFQATT and CDR2 SNEGSKA (reference sequence). V dropped 0 bases and J dropped 5 bases, with 16 bases sitting between them. This CDR3 has 15 amino acids. The chain's CDR3 is CSARDWPRRGETQYF. The CDR3 DNA sequence: TGCAGTGCTAGAGACTGGCCTAGAAGGGGCGAGACCCAGTACTTC.

This clonotype was counted only a few times. V and J are TRBV4-1 and TRBJ2-7; tentative D call: TRBD1 (6 bases). In germline, CDR1 is MGHRA, CDR2 YSYEKL. The CDR3 consists of 15 residues. The V end was cut by 1 base, the J end by 0 bases, with 10 bases between. The CDR3 spells CASSQGWGLSYEQYF. CDR3 sequence (DNA): TGCGCCAGCAGCCAAGGATGGGGGCTCTCCTACGAGCAGTACTTC.

The rearrangement links TRBV9 to TRBJ2-6; D uncertain. The V gene lost 0 bases and the J gene lost 4 bases, with 5 bases spanning the gap. The CDR3 extends over 14 amino acids. Per germline, CDR1 SGDLS and CDR2 YYNGEE. CDR3 in amino acids: CASSVGTGANVLTF. The CDR3 DNA reads TGTGCCAGCAGCGTAGGGACCGGGGCCAACGTCCTGACTTTC.

There are many counts of this clonotype. The chain uses TRBV4-1 and TRBJ1-1, with 7 nucleotides matching TRBD1. This CDR3 is built from 14 residues. J gave up 6 bases and V 5 bases, and 9 bases lay outside the gene matches. Germline assignment: CDR1 MGHRA and CDR2 YSYEKL. DNA of the CDR3: TGCGCCAGCAGCGACGACAGGGAGAGGCCTGAAGCTTTCTTT. It encodes CASSDDRERPEAFF.

J is TRBJ2-7 and V is TRBV5-1, with D possibly matching TRBD2 (6 bases). CDR1 is SGHRS and CDR2 is YFSETQ in the germline V gene. V lost 5 bases to trimming and J lost 2 bases, with 14 bases between them. The CDR3 is made up of 14 amino acids. The CDR3 here is CASSSSGLTYEQYF. CDR3 in DNA: TGCGCCAGCAGTAGTTCGGGACTTACCTACGAGCAGTACTTC.

This clonotype turned up a few times. This chain connects TRBV12-3 or TRBV12-4 to TRBJ2-1, with D possibly TRBD1 on 6 matching bases. V gave up 6 bases and J gave up 14 bases, with 14 bases separating them. The CDR3 sequence is 11 residues long. The CDR3 reads CASRIRDKEFF. The CDR3, as DNA: TGTGCCAGCAGGATCCGGGACAAGGAGTTCTTC.

The chain couples TRBV20-1 to TRBJ1-5; 9 bases line up with TRBD1. V lost 4 bases and J lost 6; bases outside the gene matches: 13. The length of the CDR3 is 16 residues. From germline, CDR1 is DFQATT and CDR2 SNEGSKA (reference sequence). The CDR3 DNA reads TGCAGTGCTACGAAGCTCCGGGACAGGGATGGTCAGCCCCAGCATTTT. This gives the protein CSATKLRDRDGQPQHF.

The chain is built from TRBV6-2 or TRBV6-3 and TRBJ2-1; D is possibly TRBD2 (5 bases). Trimming took off 0 bases at V and 4 bases at J, with 7 bases between the two ends. This CDR3 is 14 amino acids long. Germline-derived CDR1 and CDR2 are MNHEY and SVGEGT. The CDR3 loop is CASSYSAAYNEQFF. The CDR3 DNA reads as TGTGCCAGCAGTTACTCAGCGGCGTACAATGAGCAGTTCTTC.

This clonotype has just a few counts. The chain joins TRBV12-3 or TRBV12-4 to TRBJ1-6; 7 bases fit TRBD1. The CDR3 extends over 15 amino acids. V gave up 4 bases and J gave up 6 bases; unmatched junction bases: 6. In DNA form, the CDR3 reads TGTGCCAGCAGTTACAGACAGGGTCCTAATTCACCCCTCCACTTT. Amino acid sequence: CASSYRQGPNSPLHF.

The gene calls are TRBV7-6 and TRBJ1-6; 8 bases line up with TRBD1. With V trimmed by 1 base and J by 9 bases, 8 bases remained unmatched. The CDR3 is made up of 16 amino acids. In germline, CDR1 is SGHVS, CDR2 FNYEAQ. The CDR3 region is CASSLEGGTGSSPLHF. The DNA of the CDR3 is TGTGCCAGCAGCTTAGAGGGGGGGACAGGTAGTTCACCCCTCCACTTT. The variable domain in full, completed from reference TRBV7-6 and TRBJ1-6, reads GAGVSQSPRYKVTKRGQDVALRCDPISGHVSLYWYRQALGQGPEFLTYFNYEAQQDKSGLPNDRFSAERPEGSISTLTIQRTEQRDSAMYRCASSLEGGTGSSPLHFGNGTRLTVT.

This clonotype appeared a few times. The chain uses TRBV3-1 and TRBJ2-7, with TRBD2 identical over 8 bases. J lost 6 bases, V lost 3 bases, and 7 bases had no gene match. Per germline, CDR1 LGHDT and CDR2 YNNKEL (reference sequence). This CDR3 is built from 14 residues. The CDR3 coding sequence is TGTGCCAGCAGCCAGGTCGCGGGAGGCGGCGAGCAGTACTTC. It is translated as CASSQVAGGGEQYF.

This rearrangement joins TRBV9 to TRBJ2-5; no firm D call. V lost 0 bases to trimming and J lost 5 bases, with 11 bases between them. Per the germline V gene, CDR1 is SGDLS and CDR2 is YYNGEE. The CDR3 runs to 14 residues. The CDR3 is CASSVDSGKETQYF. CDR3 nucleotide sequence: TGTGCCAGCAGCGTAGATTCGGGCAAGGAGACCCAGTACTTC. The full variable domain, with the rest looked up from reference TRBV9 and TRBJ2-5, is DSGVTQTPKHLITATGQRVTLRCSPRSGDLSVYWYQQSLDQGLQFLIQYYNGEERAKGNILERFSAQQFPDLHSELNLSSLELGDSALYFCASSVDSGKETQYFGPGTRLLVL.

The table lists this clonotype with many counts. This chain connects TRBV5-1 to TRBJ2-3; the D gene is possibly TRBD1 (6 bases). Trimming removed 2 bases at V and 4 bases at J, with 14 bases between. CDR1 and CDR2 from the germline V gene are SGHRS and YFSETQ. The CDR3 contains 15 residues. In nucleotides, the CDR3 is TGCGCCAGCAGCTTACAGGGCGGAAAAGCAGATACGCAGTATTTT. This codes for CASSLQGGKADTQYF.

A few counts support this clonotype. The chain combines TRBV4-2 with TRBJ2-3; 8 bases match TRBD2. V dropped 1 base and J dropped 5; count of bases not matched to a gene: 11. The germline V gene encodes CDR1 LGHNA and CDR2 YNFKEQ. The CDR3 totals 17 residues. The CDR3 region has the DNA TGTGCCAGCAGCCAAGCTCCCTGGACTAGCCCGGGAGATACGCAGTATTTT. This sequence encodes CASSQAPWTSPGDTQYF.